This T cell receptor (beta chain) appears in the sequencing data of a study of CD8 T cells in ankylosing spondylitis. Study-level findings and limits: In reactive arthritis synovial fluid and blood, some motif variants had been reported before. Clones linked to disease, bearing a CD8+ phenotype, were relatively rare in peripheral blood. A TCR beta motif made of fewer than 10 highly homologous variants seemed typical of ankylosing spondylitis blood.

This CDR3 is built from 17 residues. The V segment lost 5 bases and the J segment 1 base; nucleotides outside the gene matches: 11. Germline V CDR1 and CDR2: DFQATT, SNEGSKA (reference sequence). This clonotype appeared many times. The antigen remains unidentified. For TCR beta, libraries came from quantitative 5'-RACE with molecular barcodes. TCRdb re-analysed the 5' RACE reads in MiXCR, keeping a single row per CDR3 protein. Of approximately 90,000 distinct CDR3 sequences in the sample, about 8.3% were seen once. The sequenced material came from blood, either unsorted or a sorted T cell fraction (not recorded which). The chain joins TRBV20-1 to TRBJ2-1; 10 positions match TRBD2. The sequence came from a male donor with ankylosing spondylitis or in good health (not recorded which). CDR3 amino acids: CSALEREGRWSYNEQFF. The CDR3 DNA follows: TGCAGTGCTTTGGAGCGGGAGGGCCGATGGTCCTACAATGAGCAGTTCTTC.